This entry concerns a single T cell receptor beta chain. Its cognate antigen is unknown. This CDR3 is 14 amino acids long. The V gene's germline CDR1 is SGHVS and CDR2 FNYEAQ. V gave up 5 bases and J gave up 3 bases, with 14 bases separating them. The deep-level immunoSEQ assay was used. Several immunoSEQ plates received, in even portions, the genomic DNA of each subset. TCRdb keeps only in-frame clones here, not all; method: immunoSEQ multiplex PCR. The table has some 2.1 million clones, roughly 94% seen once. This sample is part of a study of shared clonotypes between healthy human individuals. General observations from the study: Naive subsets, compared against memory subsets, generally had larger estimated richness values. Between a handful of donors, naive CD4 clonotypes were shared at a level of about 5.3%.

The specimen was naive CD4+ T cells sorted from blood. Subset indicated: CD45RA+ positively selected. The chain is built from TRBV7-6 and TRBJ2-7; perhaps TRBD2 as D (6 bases). This sequence originates from a man younger than 35 in good health. CDR3 sequence reads: CASSPGGGFYEQYF. CDR3 nucleotides: TGTGCCAGCAGCCCAGGCGGAGGGTTCTACGAGCAGTACTTC.